The 16 T cell receptor beta chains reported below all come from one sample, sequenced in a study of blood T cell repertoires in COVID-19. Sequenced by immunoSEQ multiplex PCR; TCRdb stores in-frame clones only, minus some. The data hold about 120,000 clones, with over 75% observed a single time. The sequencing input was peripheral blood. These receptors all come from a woman older than 75 with acute or convalescent COVID-19.

The chain recombines TRBV4-2 with TRBJ2-1, with TRBD2 identical over 9 bases. Per germline, CDR1 LGHNA and CDR2 YNFKEQ. This CDR3 is built from 15 residues. V lost 1 base to trimming and J lost 9 bases; unmatched junction nucleotides: 7. The CDR3 region has the DNA TGTGCCAGCAGCCAAGTTGGAAGCGGGGGGCTTGAGCAGTTCTTC. Its protein is CASSQVGSGGLEQFF.

A few counts support this clone. At one boundary the junction diverges from the germline segment, which might be a read error. Written as DNA, the CDR3 is TGTGCCAGCAGCAATGCCCCGAAGATTACGGACAGGCCAATCTTC. It is translated as CASSNAPKITDRPIF. The chain uses TRBV7-9 and TRBJ1-2, with TRBD1 identical over 7 bases. The CDR3 extends over 15 amino acids. Germline CDR1 is SEHNR and CDR2 is FQNEAQ (reference sequence).

This sequence joins TRBV5-5 and TRBJ1-2; D gene unclear. V was cut by 2 bases and J by 0 bases, with 14 bases left in between. The CDR3 covers 16 residues. CDR1 is SGHKS and CDR2 is YYEKEE in the germline V gene (reference sequence). The DNA for the CDR3 is TGTGCCAGCAGCTTATTAGCGCAGGCAGCTAACTATGGCTACACCTTC. It is translated as CASSLLAQAANYGYTF.

This clone was picked up one time. The chain uses TRBV3-1 (or the pseudogene TRBV3-2) and TRBJ1-5; D is possibly TRBD1 (5 bases). The V and J ends lost 5 bases and 4 bases respectively, with 9 bases between them. Germline CDR1 is LGHDT and CDR2 is YNNKEL (reference sequence). The CDR3 is 13 amino acids. The CDR3 coding sequence is TGTGCCAGCAGCTCCACAGGAAATCAGCCCCAGCATTTT. This gives the protein CASSSTGNQPQHF.

The chain couples TRBV28 to TRBJ1-5, with 12 bases identical to TRBD1. The CDR3 runs to 17 residues. CDR1 is MDHEN, CDR2 SYDVKM, per germline. Germline trimming cut 8 bases from V and 4 bases from J; bases unmatched to any gene: 12. As DNA, the CDR3 is TGTGCCAGCTGGAGGGGGACAGGGGGCGGAAGAAATCAGCCCCAGCATTTT. Encoded protein: CASWRGTGGGRNQPQHF.

The chain joins TRBV28 to TRBJ1-5; D uncertain. The CDR3 spans 14 residues. V was cut by 2 bases and J by 4 bases, with 9 bases left in between. CDR1 and CDR2 from the germline V gene are MDHEN and SYDVKM. Written as DNA, the CDR3 is TGTGCCAGCAGTTTAAGAAACTTAAATCAGCCCCAGCATTTT. This translates into CASSLRNLNQPQHF.

J is TRBJ1-1 and V is TRBV24-1; no firm D call. Germline assignment: CDR1 KGHDR and CDR2 SFDVKD. This CDR3 comprises 14 residues. The V end was cut by 4 bases, the J end by 4 bases, with 12 bases between. Written as DNA, the CDR3 is TGTGCCACCAGTGACCGGGAGTGGGGCACTGAAGCTTTCTTT. Encoded protein: CATSDREWGTEAFF.

The chain links TRBV5-6 to TRBJ2-1; D gene uncertain. Looked up from germline, CDR1 is SGHDT and CDR2 is YYEEEE. V dropped 5 bases and J dropped 4 bases, with 13 bases sitting between them. The CDR3 is 14 amino acids. In DNA form, the CDR3 reads TGTGCCAGCAGAAGAACAGTTAATTACAATGAGCAGTTCTTC. This sequence encodes CASRRTVNYNEQFF.

The chain carries TRBV4-2 and TRBJ2-2; D is possibly TRBD1 (6 bases). The germline V gene encodes CDR1 LGHNA and CDR2 YNFKEQ. The CDR3 has 16 amino acids. Trimming shortened V by 2 bases and J by 3 bases, and 13 bases separated the two germline ends. The CDR3 reads CASSQIQGGDTGELFF. The CDR3 DNA follows: TGTGCCAGCAGCCAAATACAGGGCGGAGACACCGGGGAGCTGTTTTTT.

This clone was found once. The chain uses TRBV19 and TRBJ1-5, with TRBD1 matching over 11 bases. CDR3 length: 14 amino acids. Germline-derived CDR1 and CDR2 are LNHDA and SQIVND (reference sequence). The junction had 4 bases not matched to a gene; V was cut back by 8 bases and J by 4 bases. The CDR3, as DNA: TGTGCCAGTGGGGGACAGGGGGGTAATCAGCCCCAGCATTTT. The encoded protein is CASGGQGGNQPQHF. Drawing the rest from reference TRBV19 and TRBJ1-5, the complete variable domain is DGGITQSPKYLFRKEGQNVTLSCEQNLNHDAMYWYRQDPGQGLRLIYYSQIVNDFQKGDIAEGYSVSREKKESFPLTVTSAQKNPTAFYLCASGGQGGNQPQHFGDGTRLSIL.

This clone was seen only a few times. The J gene is TRBJ2-3, the V gene TRBV6-6; 8 bases fit TRBD1. V was pared by 5 bases and J by 0 bases, with 4 bases of the junction left unmatched. The V gene's germline CDR1 is MNHNY and CDR2 SVGAGI (reference sequence). The CDR3 is 15 amino acids. Here the CDR3 DNA reads TGTGCCAGCAGTCGGACAGGGCATAGCACAGATACGCAGTATTTT. Its protein is CASSRTGHSTDTQYF.

This clone was detected only once. CDR3 DNA sequence: TGTGCCAGCAGCTTACGACAGGGATCGATCACGAATTCACCCCTCCACTTT. It yields the protein CASSLRQGSITNSPLHF. This sequence joins TRBV7-2 and TRBJ1-6; 7 positions match TRBD1. Trimming took 2 bases from V and 7 from J; bases not matched to a gene: 11. The CDR3 spans 17 residues. Germline assignment: CDR1 SGHTA and CDR2 FQGNSA.

In regard to this clone: At one boundary the junction diverges from the germline segment, which might be a read error. The chain couples TRBV7-3 to TRBJ1-1, with D perhaps TRBD1 (6 bases). CDR3 length equals 16 residues. CDR1 is SGHTA and CDR2 is FQGTGA in the germline V gene. The CDR3 DNA is TGTGCCAGCACCTTAACACGACCCCTGAGGGGGACTGAAGCTTTCTTT. It is translated as CASTLTRPLRGTEAFF.

This clone has more than one count but fewer than ten. The chain recombines TRBV3-1 (or the pseudogene TRBV3-2) with TRBJ1-2, with D perhaps matching TRBD1 (5 bases). The CDR3 has 15 residues. Germline CDR1 reads LGHDT; CDR2 reads YNNKEL (reference sequence). V was pared by 4 bases and J by 4 bases, with 16 bases between. The CDR3 is CASSRTGNPTYGYTF. CDR3 nucleotides: TGTGCCAGCAGCCGCACAGGTAACCCTACCTATGGCTACACCTTC.

V usage is TRBV3-1 (or the pseudogene TRBV3-2) and J usage is TRBJ1-2; D is ambiguous. The CDR3 runs 14 residues. Germline V CDR1 and CDR2: LGHDT, YNNKEL (reference sequence). Trimming removed 1 base at V and 8 bases at J, with 14 bases between. The CDR3 bases are TGTGCCAGCAGCCAAGTCCGCGGGCGCGTAGGCTACACCTTC. Its translation: CASSQVRGRVGYTF.

V usage is TRBV7-9 and J usage is TRBJ1-1; D perhaps matches TRBD1 (5 bases). Germline V CDR1 and CDR2: SEHNR, FQNEAQ (reference sequence). The CDR3 loop spans 13 amino acids. Deletions cut 4 bases from V and 11 bases from J, with 17 bases between. This CDR3 reads CASSWDSGVGAFF. Here the CDR3 DNA reads TGTGCCAGCAGCTGGGACTCCGGCGTAGGGGCTTTCTTT.